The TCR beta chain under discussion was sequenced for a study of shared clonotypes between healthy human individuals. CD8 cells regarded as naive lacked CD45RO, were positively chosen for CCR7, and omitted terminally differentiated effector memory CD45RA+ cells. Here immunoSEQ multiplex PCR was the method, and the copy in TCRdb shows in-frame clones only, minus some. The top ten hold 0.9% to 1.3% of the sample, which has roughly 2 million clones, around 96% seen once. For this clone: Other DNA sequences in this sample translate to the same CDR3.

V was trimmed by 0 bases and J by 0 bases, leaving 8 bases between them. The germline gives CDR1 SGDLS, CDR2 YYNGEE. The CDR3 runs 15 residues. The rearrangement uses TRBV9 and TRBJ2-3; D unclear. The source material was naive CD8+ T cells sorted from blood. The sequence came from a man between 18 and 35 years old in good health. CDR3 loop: CASSVDGASTDTQYF. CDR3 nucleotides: TGTGCCAGCAGCGTAGATGGAGCTAGCACAGATACGCAGTATTTT.